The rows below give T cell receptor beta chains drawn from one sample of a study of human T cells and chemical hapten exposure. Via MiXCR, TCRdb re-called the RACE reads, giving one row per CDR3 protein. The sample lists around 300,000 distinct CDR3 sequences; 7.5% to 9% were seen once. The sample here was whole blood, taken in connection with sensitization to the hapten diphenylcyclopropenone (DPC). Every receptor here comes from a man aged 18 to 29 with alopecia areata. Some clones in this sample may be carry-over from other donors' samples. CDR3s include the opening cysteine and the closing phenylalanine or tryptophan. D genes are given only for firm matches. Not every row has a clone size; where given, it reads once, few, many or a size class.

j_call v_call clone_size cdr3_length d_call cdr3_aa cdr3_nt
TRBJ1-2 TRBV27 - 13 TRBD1 CATRGRPGYGYTF TGTGCCACCAGGGGGCGACCTGGATATGGCTACACCTTC
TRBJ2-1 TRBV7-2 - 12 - CASSFLASVQFF TGTGCCAGCAGCTTTTTAGCTAGCGTGCAGTTCTTC
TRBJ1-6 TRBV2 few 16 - CASSARASGNNSPLHF TGTGCCAGCAGCGCCAGGGCGTCAGGGAATAATTCACCCCTCCACTTT
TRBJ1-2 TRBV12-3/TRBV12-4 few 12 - CASSSGESGYTF TGTGCCAGCAGTTCAGGGGAAAGTGGCTACACCTTC
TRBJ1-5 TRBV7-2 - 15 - CASSRGATSNQPQHF TGTGCCAGCAGCCGGGGGGCCACGAGCAATCAGCCCCAGCATTTT
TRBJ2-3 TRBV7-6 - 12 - CASSQNTDTQYF TGTGCCAGCAGCCAGAACACAGATACGCAGTATTTT
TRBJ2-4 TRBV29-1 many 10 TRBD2 CSAGGNIQYF TGCAGCGCGGGGGGAAACATTCAGTACTTC
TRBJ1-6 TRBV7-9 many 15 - CASSGGGTRRSPLHF TGTGCCAGCAGCGGGGGGGGGACCCGGCGCTCACCCCTCCACTTT
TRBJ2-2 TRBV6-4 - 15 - CASSEQAANTGELFF TGTGCCAGCAGTGAACAGGCCGCGAACACCGGGGAGCTGTTTTTT
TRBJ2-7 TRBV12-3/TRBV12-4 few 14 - CASSLTGGGYEQYF TGTGCCAGCAGTTTAACCGGGGGCGGGTACGAGCAGTACTTC
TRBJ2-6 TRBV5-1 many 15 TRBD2 CASSLAGGGANVLTF TGCGCCAGCAGCTTGGCGGGAGGTGGGGCCAACGTCCTGACTTTC
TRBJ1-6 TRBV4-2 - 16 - CASSQEGGDGNSPLHF TGTGCCAGCAGCCAAGAGGGTGGTGATGGGAATTCACCCCTCCACTTT
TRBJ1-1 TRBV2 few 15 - CASKSSPGTNTEAFF TGTGCCAGCAAGTCCAGTCCAGGGACGAACACTGAAGCTTTCTTT
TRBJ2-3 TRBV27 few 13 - CASSLSHGDTQYF TGTGCCAGCAGTTTATCTCACGGAGATACGCAGTATTTT
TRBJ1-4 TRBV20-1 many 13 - CSASTGFNEKLFF TGCAGTGCCTCCACAGGGTTTAATGAAAAACTGTTTTTT
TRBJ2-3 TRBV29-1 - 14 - CSGKTGLISDTQYF TGCAGCGGAAAGACAGGCCTTATTAGCGATACGCAGTATTTT
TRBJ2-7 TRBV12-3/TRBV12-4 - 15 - CASSFWQGGSYEQYF TGTGCCAGCAGTTTTTGGCAGGGGGGTTCCTACGAGCAGTACTTC
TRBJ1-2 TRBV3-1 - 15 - CASSQDPASVRGYTF TGTGCCAGCAGCCAAGATCCGGCGAGTGTGCGTGGCTACACCTTC
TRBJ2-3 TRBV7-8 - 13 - CASSLGVTDTQYF TGTGCCAGCAGCTTAGGAGTCACAGATACGCAGTATTTT
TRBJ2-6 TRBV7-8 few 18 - CASSLRQGHRTGANVLTF TGTGCCAGCAGCTTAAGGCAGGGGCACAGAACTGGGGCCAACGTCCTGACTTTC
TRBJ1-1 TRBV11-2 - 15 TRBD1 CASSFPGTGETEAFF TGTGCCAGCAGCTTCCCCGGGACAGGGGAGACTGAAGCTTTCTTT
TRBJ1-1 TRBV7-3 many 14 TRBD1 CASSSGQGPTEAFF TGTGCCAGCAGTTCGGGACAGGGCCCCACTGAAGCTTTCTTT
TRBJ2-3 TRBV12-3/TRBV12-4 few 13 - CASSWLRGDTQYF TGTGCCAGCAGTTGGCTTAGGGGAGATACGCAGTATTTT